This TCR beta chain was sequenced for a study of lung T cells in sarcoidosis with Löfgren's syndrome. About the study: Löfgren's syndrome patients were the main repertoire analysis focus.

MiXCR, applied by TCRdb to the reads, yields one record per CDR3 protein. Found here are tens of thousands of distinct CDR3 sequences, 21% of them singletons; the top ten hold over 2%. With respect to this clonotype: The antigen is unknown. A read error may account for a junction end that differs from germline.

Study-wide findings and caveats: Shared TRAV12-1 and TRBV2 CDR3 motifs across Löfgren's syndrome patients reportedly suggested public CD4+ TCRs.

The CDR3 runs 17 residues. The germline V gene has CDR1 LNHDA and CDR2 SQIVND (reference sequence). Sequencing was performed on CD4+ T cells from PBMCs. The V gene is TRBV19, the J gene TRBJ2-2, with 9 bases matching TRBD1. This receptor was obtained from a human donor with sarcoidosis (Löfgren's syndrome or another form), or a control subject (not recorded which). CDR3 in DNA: TGTGCCAGTAGTGCAAACGGCCGGGACAGGGATCCCGGGGAGCCGTTTTTT. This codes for CASSANGRDRDPGEPFF. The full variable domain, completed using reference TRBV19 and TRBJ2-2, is DGGITQSPKYLFRKEGQNVTLSCEQNLNHDAMYWYRQDPGQGLRLIYYSQIVNDFQKGDIAEGYSVSREKKESFPLTVTSAQKNPTAFYLCASSANGRDRDPGEPFFGEGSRLTVL.